What follows are 26 T cell receptor beta chains derived from one specimen sequenced in a study of T cells in Graves' hyperthyroidism and ophthalmopathy. Amplified regions were TCR beta CDR3 sequences from RNA transcripts. During a first-round RT-PCR of the TCR CDR3, the HTBI primer set was used. In TCRdb, the multiplex PCR reads were re-called with MiXCR into one record per CDR3 protein. The sample holds a few hundred thousand distinct CDR3 sequences, approximately 44% seen once. The sample was peripheral blood or thyroid tissue (not recorded which). The receptors here all came from an adult woman with Graves' disease, either hyperthyroidism or ophthalmopathy (not recorded which).

The chain joins TRBV6-5 to TRBJ1-4, with 7 bases aligning to TRBD1. V trimming: 4 bases; J trimming: 10 bases; junction bases outside the gene matches: 12. The germline V gene encodes CDR1 MNHEY and CDR2 SVGAGI. The CDR3 length is 15 residues. The CDR3 spells CASSWTGTGAGKLFF. DNA for the CDR3: TGTGCCAGCAGTTGGACGGGAACAGGGGCGGGAAAACTGTTTTTT.

The CDR3: CASSTGSGANVLTF. CDR3 DNA: TGTGCCAGCAGCACAGGGTCTGGGGCCAACGTCCTGACTTTC. This sequence joins TRBV9 and TRBJ2-6; tentatively, D is TRBD1 (6 bases). The V gene lost 4 bases and the J gene lost 1 base, with 6 bases spanning the gap. CDR1 is SGDLS, CDR2 YYNGEE, per germline. The length of the CDR3 is 14 residues.

The V gene is TRBV5-1, the J gene TRBJ1-1; maybe TRBD1 (5 bases). The germline gives CDR1 SGHRS, CDR2 YFSETQ. CDR3 length equals 14 residues. The V and J ends lost 4 bases and 3 bases respectively, with 13 bases between them. CDR3 DNA sequence: TGCGCCAGCAGCCAGGGACGGGGGGACACTGAAGCTTTCTTT. Translated, it gives CASSQGRGDTEAFF.

This clonotype came up many times. The gene calls are TRBV27 and TRBJ2-5; 8 bases map to TRBD2. V lost 5 bases, J lost 2 bases, and 7 bases stayed unmatched. Germline V CDR1 and CDR2: MNHEY, SMNVEV (reference sequence). The CDR3 totals 15 residues. CDR3 in DNA: TGTGCCAGCAGTCCACGGGGGGGTCGGCAAGAGACCCAGTACTTC. Translating gives CASSPRGGRQETQYF.

In DNA form, the CDR3 reads TGTGCCAGCGTTGCACAGGCAACCTACGAGCAGTACTTC. Amino acids: CASVAQATYEQYF. The genes are TRBV2 and TRBJ2-7, with a weak D call TRBD1 (5 bases). The CDR3 has 13 residues. The V and J ends lost 8 bases and 2 bases respectively, with 13 bases between them. The germline gives CDR1 SNHLY, CDR2 FYNNEI.

This clonotype was recorded many times. The chain couples TRBV19 to TRBJ2-7, with D possibly TRBD2 on 5 matching bases. V gave up 8 bases and J gave up 4 bases, with 18 bases separating them. Looked up from germline, CDR1 is LNHDA and CDR2 is SQIVND (reference sequence). The CDR3 runs 14 residues. The DNA of the CDR3 is TGTGCCAGTTCCCGAGGGCGCATTGGATACGAGCAGTACTTC. Translation gives CASSRGRIGYEQYF.

This chain uses TRBV2 with TRBJ1-6; the match to TRBD1 covers 9 bases. The CDR3 is 16 residues long. Germline V gene sequence: CDR1 SNHLY, CDR2 FYNNEI. Trimming at V came to 7 bases and at J to 5 bases, leaving 9 bases not matched to a gene. The CDR3 sequence: CASKQATGGNNSPLHF. The DNA for the CDR3 is TGTGCCAGCAAACAAGCTACAGGGGGCAATAATTCACCCCTCCACTTT.

Concerning this clonotype: One end of the junction is discordant with germline, which a read error may explain. The rearrangement joins TRBV5-1 to TRBJ2-7, with D possibly called TRBD1 or TRBD2 (5 bases each). This CDR3 is 13 amino acids long. Germline V lookup: CDR1 SGHRS, CDR2 YFSETQ. The CDR3 region is CASSLAGTGELYF. DNA of the CDR3: TGCGCCAGCAGCTTGGCTGGGACCGGGGAGCTGTACTTC. Combining the CDR3 with reference TRBV5-1 and TRBJ2-7 gives the whole variable domain KAGVTQTPRYLIKTRGQQVTLSCSPISGHRSVSWYQQTPGQGLQFLFEYFSETQRNKGNFPGRFSGRQFSNSRSEMNVSTLELGDSALYLCASSLAGTGELYFGPGTRLTVT.

This sequence joins TRBV4-2 and TRBJ1-4; D gene ambiguous. CDR1 and CDR2 from the germline V gene are LGHNA and YNFKEQ. With 0 bases removed from V and 6 bases from J, the gap between germline ends came to 11 bases. The CDR3 contains 15 residues. CDR3 sequence reads: CASSQESASYEKLFF. In DNA form, the CDR3 reads TGTGCCAGCAGCCAAGAATCGGCCTCTTATGAAAAACTGTTTTTT.

This clonotype appeared a few times. The J gene is TRBJ1-2, the V gene TRBV10-2; unclear D gene. The CDR3 runs to 13 residues. Trimming removed 9 bases from V and 6 bases from J, with 17 bases in between. Per the germline V gene, CDR1 is WSHSY and CDR2 is SAAADI. This CDR3 is CASMSERNDGYTF. Here the CDR3 DNA reads TGCGCCAGTATGTCCGAACGTAATGATGGCTACACCTTC.

This clonotype was seen repeatedly, ten times or more. The rearrangement joins TRBV7-3 to TRBJ2-5; D may be TRBD1 (5 bases). Germline V gives CDR1 SGHTA, CDR2 FQGTGA. CDR3 length equals 13 residues. The ends were cut back, 3 bases at V and 3 bases at J, with 8 bases in the middle. Here the CDR3 reads CASSFGREETQYF. DNA for the CDR3: TGTGCCAGCAGCTTTGGCAGGGAAGAGACCCAGTACTTC.

The chain joins TRBV2 to TRBJ2-7; 7 bases agree with TRBD2. In germline, CDR1 is SNHLY, CDR2 FYNNEI. Unmatched junction bases numbered 7, after V lost 7 bases and J lost 7 bases. The CDR3 sequence is 12 residues long. The CDR3 coding sequence is TGTGCCAGCACTTGGACTAGAATTGAGCAGTACTTC. It yields the protein CASTWTRIEQYF.

This clonotype showed up many times. The V call is TRBV12-3 or TRBV12-4, the J call TRBJ2-5; possibly TRBD1 or TRBD2 for D (6 bases each). V was trimmed by 4 bases and J by 3 bases, leaving 12 bases between them. CDR3 length: 14 residues. The CDR3 coding sequence is TGTGCCAGCAGTTCCGTGGGGGGCAAAGAGACCCAGTACTTC. This translates into CASSSVGGKETQYF.

This chain uses TRBV20-1 with TRBJ2-7, with TRBD1 matching over 8 bases. Losses at the gene ends were 0 bases for V and 4 bases for J; bases not matched to a gene: 5. CDR1 is DFQATT and CDR2 is SNEGSKA in the germline V gene (reference sequence). There are 14 residues in the CDR3. CDR3 DNA sequence: TGCAGTGCTAGAGACGGACAGGGTCCTTACGAGCAGTACTTC. It specifies CSARDGQGPYEQYF.

This clonotype appeared many times. The V call is TRBV24-1, the J call TRBJ1-4; D ambiguous. V lost 4 bases and J lost 4, with 12 bases in between. Germline loops: CDR1 KGHDR, CDR2 SFDVKD. The CDR3 totals 15 residues. This chain's CDR3 is CATSDSNMGNEKLFF. The CDR3 coding sequence is TGTGCCACCAGTGACTCGAACATGGGTAATGAAAAACTGTTTTTT.

The J gene is TRBJ1-6, the V gene TRBV5-1; D perhaps matches TRBD1 (5 bases). Germline assignment: CDR1 SGHRS and CDR2 YFSETQ. Between the trimmed V and J ends, which lost 4 bases and 3 bases, there was a span of 11 bases. The CDR3 covers 15 residues. The CDR3 bases are TGCGCCAGCAGCCACGAGGGACTCTATAATTCACCCCTCCACTTT. Amino acids: CASSHEGLYNSPLHF.

The chain combines TRBV18 with TRBJ2-5; D call uncertain. The CDR3 is made up of 13 amino acids. Trimming took off 1 base at V and 4 bases at J, with 7 bases between the two ends. From germline, CDR1 is KGHSH and CDR2 LQKENI. The CDR3 here is CASSPLRAETQYF. The CDR3 bases are TGTGCCAGCTCACCACTTCGGGCAGAGACCCAGTACTTC.

This clonotype was picked up many times. The V gene is TRBV7-8, the J gene TRBJ1-1, with D unresolved. CDR1 is SGHVS and CDR2 is FQNEAQ in the germline V gene. The CDR3 contains 13 residues. V gave up 0 bases and J gave up 5 bases, with 7 bases separating them. In DNA, the CDR3 is TGTGCCAGCAGCTTAGCGTCAGAAACTGAAGCTTTCTTT. It yields the protein CASSLASETEAFF.

This clonotype was recorded many times. This chain links TRBV12-3 or TRBV12-4 with TRBJ2-7; D remains unclear. V lost 3 bases and J 4 bases, leaving 7 bases between the germline ends. This CDR3 is 12 amino acids long. DNA of the CDR3: TGTGCCAGCAGTTTGGAATCATACGAGCAGTACTTC. It is translated as CASSLESYEQYF.

Many counts were recorded for this clonotype. The V call is TRBV6-1, the J call TRBJ1-6; D unresolved. Germline values: CDR1 MNHNS, CDR2 SASEGT. V was trimmed by 3 bases and J by 0 bases, leaving 9 bases between them. The CDR3 contains 16 residues. The CDR3 DNA is TGTGCCAGCAGTGACCAATCGAGCTCCTATAATTCACCCCTCCACTTT. Residues: CASSDQSSSYNSPLHF.

CDR3 region: CASSYRRGELFF. CDR3 sequence (DNA): TGTGCCAGCAGTTACAGACGCGGGGAGCTGTTTTTT. The chain employs TRBV6-6 and TRBJ2-2; no reliable D call. The CDR3 consists of 12 residues. V was pared by 2 bases and J by 7 bases, with 5 bases between. Germline CDR1 is MNHNY and CDR2 is SVGAGI (reference sequence).

This clonotype has a single count. The chain uses TRBV12-3 or TRBV12-4 and TRBJ2-5; the match to TRBD2 covers 8 bases. With V trimmed by 11 bases and J by 5 bases, 10 bases remained unmatched. There are 13 residues in the CDR3. The CDR3 DNA reads TGTGCCGGCAATAGCGGGATTCTCGAGACCCAGTACTTC. As protein: CAGNSGILETQYF.

The V call is TRBV10-3, the J call TRBJ2-5; TRBD2 aligns across 13 bases. The V gene end was trimmed by 8 bases and the J gene end by 5 bases; junction bases not matched to a gene: 8. Germline V gene sequence: CDR1 ENHRY, CDR2 SYGVKD. This CDR3 has 15 amino acids. In DNA form, the CDR3 reads TGTGCCATCGGCACTAGCGGGAGGGCCGGGGAGACCCAGTACTTC. Its translation: CAIGTSGRAGETQYF.

This clonotype has only a few counts. A single base separates this from a much larger clone, so it may be a read error. The V call is TRBV19, the J call TRBJ1-5; no definite D call. V gave up 11 bases and J gave up 4 bases, with 18 bases separating them. The CDR3 has 14 amino acids. Per the germline V gene, CDR1 is LNHDA and CDR2 is SQIVND (reference sequence). CDR3 DNA: TGTGCCGGTACCGCACCGGACGTGAATCAGCCCCAGCATTTT. Translating it yields CAGTAPDVNQPQHF.

This clonotype was recorded a few times. The chain links TRBV29-1 to TRBJ2-5, with 7 bases fitting TRBD1. Germline trimming cut 7 bases from V and 5 bases from J; bases unmatched to any gene: 7. From germline, CDR1 is SQVTM and CDR2 ANQGSEA. CDR3 length: 12 amino acids. CDR3 loop: CSGETGLETQYF. The CDR3 bases are TGCAGCGGGGAGACAGGGTTGGAGACCCAGTACTTC.

This clonotype was detected ten times or more. CDR3 coding DNA: TGTGCCAGCAGCATTAGCGGCCGTGAAGCGGAGACCCAGTACTTC. Translating it yields CASSISGREAETQYF. The chain employs TRBV11-3 and TRBJ2-5; tentative D call: TRBD2 (6 bases). This CDR3 has 15 residues. V lost 5 bases to trimming and J lost 5 bases, with 18 bases between them. CDR1 is SGHNT, CDR2 YENEEA, per germline.